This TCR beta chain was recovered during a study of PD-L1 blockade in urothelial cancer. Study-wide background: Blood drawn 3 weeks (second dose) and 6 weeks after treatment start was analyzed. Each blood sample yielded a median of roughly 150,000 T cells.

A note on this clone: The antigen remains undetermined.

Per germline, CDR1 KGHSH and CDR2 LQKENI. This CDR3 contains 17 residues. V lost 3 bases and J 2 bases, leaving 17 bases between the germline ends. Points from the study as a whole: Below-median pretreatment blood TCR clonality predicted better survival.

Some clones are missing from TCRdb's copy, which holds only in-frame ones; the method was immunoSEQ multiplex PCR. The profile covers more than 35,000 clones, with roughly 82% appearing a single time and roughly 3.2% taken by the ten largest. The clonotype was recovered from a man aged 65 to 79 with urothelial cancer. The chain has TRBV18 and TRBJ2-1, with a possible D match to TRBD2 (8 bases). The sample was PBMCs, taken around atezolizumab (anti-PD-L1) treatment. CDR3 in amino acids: CASSPTGVAGTYNEQFF. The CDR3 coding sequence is TGTGCCAGCTCACCTACAGGGGTAGCGGGAACCTACAATGAGCAGTTCTTC.